The subject of this entry is one T cell receptor beta chain. It has no known antigen specificity. One base away there is no much larger clone; base qualities are not given. TCRbeta CDR3 regions were amplified from genomic DNA using the immunoSEQ Assay, a bias-controlled multiplex PCR. Regarding the original processing steps: Within the assay, amplification of reference gene primers was used to estimate how many nucleated cells each sample contained. To quantify the absolute abundance of each unique TCRbeta CDR3 rearrangement, sequence reads were collapsed and filtered. For each sample, productive Simpson clonality was calculated as the square root of Simpson's diversity index across productive rearrangements. Entries here come from immuneACCESS through TCRdb and include only in-frame sequences with V and J called. Some clones fail to appear in such tables; in the studies checked, an unresolved V gene covers under half of the shortfall, and the cause of the remainder is unknown. The V and J calls and clone size come from that table; D and trimming were worked out from the DNA. The sample yields approximately 54,000 clones; over 90% were counted once. 3.9% of the sample belongs to the ten largest clones.

This sample is drawn from a study of blood T cell repertoires in COVID-19 (TCRdb year 2020). At the level of the whole study: The collaborator samples originated in the United States, Italy and Spain and spanned the acute and convalescent phases of COVID-19. The material from the prospective study consisted of cDNA or gDNA derived from T cells, B-cell-depleted T cells, or PBMCs. Subjects who had been exposed to COVID-19, were actively infected with it, or had recovered from it provided the deeply sampled blood TCRbeta repertoires that made up the dataset. A freely available public database, intended as a resource for researchers studying the immune response to SARS-CoV-2, is where the repertoires were released. Samples came from the ongoing ImmuneRACE study (first 160 participants) plus 1,254 subjects from 6 global collaborators. Nearly every sample came with metadata listing a de-identified subject ID, COVID-19 status, age in years and sex. Where HLA class I and class II types were available, the types were taken from metadata supplied by the sample provider, not from assay-based typing.

Overall results and qualifications from the work: The amount of clinical and demographic metadata varied by source and participant and was provided uncurated.

Collaborating institutions collected whole blood in K2EDTA tubes following their own protocols. For TCRbeta analysis, collaborators shipped samples in one of three forms: frozen whole blood, isolated PBMCs, or DNA extracted from either of those sample types. CDR1 and CDR2 are read off the germline V gene (reference sequence) as MNHEY and SMNVEV. Measured from the cysteine to the phenylalanine, the CDR3 is 13 residues long. The DNA shown is the 39-base CDR3, in frame from base 1. V loses 7 bases, J loses 8 bases, and the germline ends lie 15 bases apart. Sequenced material: peripheral blood. The clonotype comes from a man aged 50-59 years with acute or convalescent COVID-19. The V and J segments used are TRBV27 and TRBJ2-1, with the D gene not clear enough to name. In nucleotides, the sequence is TGTGCCAGCAATTTTGTCTTCGGTCATGAGCAGTTCTTC. It translates as CASNFVFGHEQFF.